This T cell receptor beta chain came from a study of spatial heterogeneity in lung cancer. Study background: Raw sequencing reads included, on average, more than 8.5 appearances of each unique TCR and UMI combination. Broader study findings: Among blood samples, ubiquitous expanded tumor TCRs appeared more at resection than at follow-up.

TCRdb re-called the 5' RACE reads with MiXCR, one entry per CDR3 protein. The table shows about 50,000 distinct CDR3 sequences, with approximately 7.6% occurring only once. Germline values: CDR1 SGHRS, CDR2 YFSETQ. Trimming stripped 5 bases from V and 8 bases from J, with 16 bases between. This CDR3 comprises 13 residues. As to time point: sample taken at primary tumor resection. Tumor, nontumor lung or frozen PBMC supplied whole RNA, sequenced without sorting. Just over 70 TRACERx patients with early, untreated non-small cell lung cancer donated samples. The table lists this clonotype with a few counts. Its antigen is undetermined.

V is TRBV5-1 and J is TRBJ1-1, with D perhaps TRBD1 (5 bases). The source material was PBMCs, sampled at surgery. This receptor was taken from a female donor with early-stage non-small cell lung cancer. CDR3 protein: CASSRDGGAEAFF. DNA for the CDR3: TGCGCCAGCAGTCGGGACGGCGGCGCGGAAGCTTTCTTT.